Following are 18 T cell receptor beta chains from one sample sequenced in a study of T cell changes during pregnancy in multiple sclerosis (dated by TCRdb to between 2018 and 2020). Library creation used the immunoSEQ multiplex PCR assay. Sourced from immuneACCESS, this table was stored by TCRdb with only in-frame sequences that have V and J called. A share of the clones is absent; for the studies checked, an unresolved V gene accounts for under half, and the remainder has no known explanation. In all, the sample holds fewer than 15,000 clones, and about 88% of those were seen once. Approximately 9% of the sample comes from the top ten. Sequenced here: CD8+ T cells from peripheral blood mononuclear cells, sampled in the first trimester of pregnancy. The receptors shown here come from a female donor with multiple sclerosis, enrolled in a pregnancy study.

This sequence joins TRBV5-3 and TRBJ2-7; the match to TRBD1 covers 9 bases. TRBV5-3 is an open reading frame whose function is uncertain. The CDR3 contains 15 residues. Trimming took 4 bases from V and 5 from J; bases not matched to a gene: 10. CDR3 region: CARSRGTGYSNEQYF. CDR3 coding DNA: TGTGCCAGAAGCCGCGGGACAGGGTATAGTAACGAGCAGTACTTC.

The chain combines TRBV7-8 with TRBJ1-1; 10 nucleotides match TRBD1. V lost 5 bases and J lost 6; bases outside the gene matches: 21. The CDR3 is made up of 19 amino acids. The V gene's germline CDR1 is SGHVS and CDR2 FQNEAQ. The CDR3 nucleotides are TGTGCCAGCAGCACTCAACTCCTCGGGACAGGGGATTGGGTGGCTGAAGCTTTCTTT. It specifies CASSTQLLGTGDWVAEAFF.

The genes are TRBV30 and TRBJ1-5; D possibly corresponds to TRBD1 (6 bases). The V gene lost 0 bases and the J gene lost 4 bases, with 13 bases spanning the gap. This CDR3 is built from 15 residues. The germline V gene encodes CDR1 GTSNPN and CDR2 SVGIG (reference sequence). The CDR3 loop reads CAWSVRGLLNQPQHF. For the CDR3, the DNA is TGTGCCTGGAGTGTAAGGGGGTTGCTGAATCAGCCCCAGCATTTT.

The DNA for the CDR3 is TGTGCCAGCAGCTTCAGCGTGAACACTGAAGCTTTCTTT. Its translation is CASSFSVNTEAFF. This chain links TRBV7-9 with TRBJ1-1; D is uncertain. The V gene's germline CDR1 is SEHNR and CDR2 FQNEAQ (reference sequence). This CDR3 has 13 residues. V was shortened by 3 bases and J by 0 bases, with 5 bases between the two germline ends.

In its sample, this clone was seen once. This rearrangement joins TRBV29-1 to TRBJ2-7; weak D call: TRBD1 (6 bases). Germline V CDR1 and CDR2: SQVTM, ANQGSEA. The CDR3 covers 14 residues. V shed 1 base and J shed 4 bases, with 14 bases lying between them. CDR3 sequence: CSVEGTGRAYEQYF. The CDR3, as DNA: TGCAGCGTTGAAGGTACAGGGCGAGCATACGAGCAGTACTTC.

The rearrangement uses TRBV5-1 and TRBJ2-7; weak D call: TRBD2 (6 bases). The CDR3 loop spans 15 amino acids. Germline assignment: CDR1 SGHRS and CDR2 YFSETQ. Trimming cost V 5 bases and J 5 bases, with 20 bases left between them. CDR3 residues: CASRNKARGEDEQYF. CDR3 bases: TGCGCCAGCAGGAATAAGGCACGCGGGGAGGACGAGCAGTACTTC.

The chain has TRBV19 and TRBJ1-6, with D tentatively TRBD1 (6 bases). Germline CDR1 LNHDA, CDR2 SQIVND (reference sequence). V dropped 3 bases and J dropped 6 bases, with 12 bases sitting between them. The CDR3 has 15 residues. The CDR3 DNA reads TGTGCCAGTAGTATCCCGACAGGTCTTAATTCACCCCTCCACTTT. It specifies CASSIPTGLNSPLHF.

V and J are TRBV9 and TRBJ2-3; 8 bases fit TRBD2. CDR1 SGDLS and CDR2 YYNGEE come from the germline V gene. This CDR3 contains 16 residues. Trimming at V came to 0 bases and at J to 0 bases, leaving 3 bases not matched to a gene. The CDR3 nucleotides are TGTGCCAGCAGCGTAGGAGCGGGGGCAAGCACAGATACGCAGTATTTT. Residues: CASSVGAGASTDTQYF.

This chain connects TRBV6-4 to TRBJ1-2; TRBD1 matches at 11 bases. The V gene end was trimmed by 6 bases and the J gene end by 8 bases; junction bases not matched to a gene: 8. The CDR3 is 14 amino acids. Germline V lookup: CDR1 MRHNA, CDR2 SNTAGT. CDR3 loop: CASSESGTGGGYTF. CDR3 sequence (DNA): TGTGCCAGCAGCGAATCCGGGACAGGGGGAGGCTACACCTTC.

The V and J genes are TRBV7-6 and TRBJ1-3; no clear D gene. The CDR3 spans 12 residues. Trimming pared 5 bases from V and 0 bases from J, leaving 2 bases between. The V gene's germline CDR1 is SGHVS and CDR2 FNYEAQ. The CDR3 DNA reads TGTGCCAGCAGCCTCTCTGGAAACACCATATATTTT. It is translated as CASSLSGNTIYF.

V is TRBV5-4 and J is TRBJ1-6; D gene ambiguous. Germline V gene sequence: CDR1 SGHNT, CDR2 YYREEE (reference sequence). V lost 0 bases, J lost 8 bases, and 3 bases lay in between. The CDR3 is made up of 12 amino acids. The CDR3 DNA reads as TGTGCCAGCAGCTTGGACTATTCACCCCTCCACTTT. It codes for CASSLDYSPLHF.

The rearrangement joins TRBV5-1 to TRBJ2-4; D might be TRBD1 (5 bases). Trimming took 0 bases from V and 7 from J, leaving 14 bases between them. This CDR3 has 15 residues. Looked up from germline, CDR1 is SGHRS and CDR2 is YFSETQ. The CDR3 protein is CASSLGVGRANIQYF. CDR3 coding DNA: TGCGCCAGCAGCTTGGGTGTAGGCAGGGCGAACATTCAGTACTTC.

This clone is a singleton in its sample. The V and J genes are TRBV2 and TRBJ2-1; D is possibly TRBD2 (5 bases). V was shortened by 4 bases and J by 7 bases, with 11 bases between the two germline ends. CDR1 is SNHLY and CDR2 is FYNNEI in the germline V gene. The CDR3 spans 13 residues. The CDR3 nucleotides read TGTGCCAGCAGTGTAGAGGGCTGGAATGAGCAGTTCTTC. Amino acids: CASSVEGWNEQFF.

This clone was detected only once. This rearrangement joins TRBV18 to TRBJ2-7; TRBD1 might be the D (7 bases). Trimming removed 3 bases at V and 2 bases at J, with 14 bases between. The CDR3 runs to 15 residues. The germline CDR1 and CDR2 sequences are KGHSH and LQKENI. In DNA, the CDR3 is TGTGCCAGCTCACCCGACAGGGAGGCGACCTACGAGCAGTACTTC. It specifies CASSPDREATYEQYF.

The rearrangement links TRBV11-3 to TRBJ2-3, with D possibly being TRBD2 (6 bases). V lost 4 bases to trimming and J lost 4 bases, with 15 bases between them. The germline CDR1 and CDR2 sequences are SGHNT and YENEEA. CDR3 length: 15 residues. The CDR3 nucleotides are TGTGCCAGCAGCTCGGAATTTGGAGGGCCAGATACGCAGTATTTT. It yields the protein CASSSEFGGPDTQYF.

The V and J genes are TRBV27 and TRBJ1-4; D call uncertain. This CDR3 region has 13 residues. The germline CDR1 and CDR2 sequences are MNHEY and SMNVEV (reference sequence). Trimming left V 8 bases short and J 0 bases short, with 7 bases between. The CDR3 region is CASGVTTNEKLFF. CDR3 DNA: TGTGCCAGCGGAGTAACAACTAATGAAAAACTGTTTTTT. Full variable domain (rest looked up from reference TRBV27 and TRBJ1-4): EAQVTQNPRYLITVTGKKLTVTCSQNMNHEYMSWYRQDPGLGLRQIYYSMNVEVTDKGDVPEGYKVSRKEKRNFPLILESPSPNQTSLYFCASGVTTNEKLFFGSGTQLSVL.

This rearrangement joins TRBV7-9 to TRBJ2-4, with D possibly TRBD2 on 6 matching bases. The CDR3 runs 13 residues. Trimming cost V 7 bases and J 6 bases, with 13 bases left between them. Per the germline V gene, CDR1 is SEHNR and CDR2 is FQNEAQ (reference sequence). The CDR3 loop is CASIGTGGNIQYF. The CDR3 region has the DNA TGTGCCAGCATTGGAACCGGGGGAAACATTCAGTACTTC.

J is TRBJ1-1 and V is TRBV15; D remains unclear. The CDR3 is 12 residues long. Germline lookup yields CDR1 LNHNV and CDR2 YYDKDF (reference sequence). V was cut by 2 bases and J by 3 bases, with 4 bases left in between. This CDR3 is CATSRQYTEAFF. The CDR3 region has the DNA TGTGCCACCAGCAGACAATACACTGAAGCTTTCTTT. The variable domain in full, completed from reference TRBV15 and TRBJ1-1, reads DAMVIQNPRYQVTQFGKPVTLSCSQTLNHNVMYWYQQKSSQAPKLLFHYYDKDFNNEADTPDNFQSRRPNTSFCFLDIRSPGLGDTAMYLCATSRQYTEAFFGQGTRLTVV.